The present TCR beta chain was sequenced within a study of CD8+CD57+ T cells in acquired aplastic anemia. Study summary: Isolated CD4+ and CD8+ cells, once sorted, yielded DNA averaging roughly 3.2 ug. Whole-study results and caveats: Nearly 30 CD8+ CDR3 sequences were shared between patients and controls. Controls did not differ significantly from patients in CD8+ Simpson's diversity.

For sequencing, patients were chosen who had shown expansion of CD8+CD57+ cells by flow cytometry. No patient had been given any therapy when blood was sampled. Worth noting for this clonotype: No antigen is known for it.

Genomic DNA templated the TCR beta VDJ and CDR3 profiling. TCRdb independently ran MiXCR on the reads; one entry per CDR3 protein. This table holds approximately 190,000 distinct CDR3 sequences, approximately 48% found once. The sequence derives from a human donor with aplastic anemia. The sequenced sample consisted of sorted CD4+, CD8+, or CD8+CD57+ T cells (not recorded which) from PBMCs.

The CDR3 here is CATSRGYTEAFF. CDR3 nucleotides: TGTGCCACCAGCAGAGGGTACACTGAAGCTTTCTTT. The chain carries TRBV15 and TRBJ1-1, with D hard to call. CDR1 and CDR2 (germline): LNHNV, YYDKDF (reference sequence). This CDR3 region has 12 residues. V was trimmed by 1 base and J by 3 bases, leaving 3 bases between them. The full variable domain, with the rest looked up from reference TRBV15 and TRBJ1-1, is DAMVIQNPRYQVTQFGKPVTLSCSQTLNHNVMYWYQQKSSQAPKLLFHYYDKDFNNEADTPDNFQSRRPNTSFCFLDIRSPGLGDTAMYLCATSRGYTEAFFGQGTRLTVV.